Below are 20 T cell receptor beta chains sequenced from a single sample in a study of T-cell reconstitution after alpha-beta-depleted transplantation in children. Unique molecular identifiers were used to barcode this TCRbeta library. From the PCR reads, TCRdb called clonotypes with MiXCR, one entry per CDR3 protein. The sample includes 120,000 to 150,000 distinct CDR3 sequences, roughly 8.8% of them seen just once. Sequencing used PBMCs, mostly from graft donor cells, obtained 180 days after TCRalphabeta/CD19-depleted stem cell transplant. The receptors shown here come from a female patient between 2 and 15 years old who had a stem cell transplant for congenital amegakaryocytic thrombocytopenia, so the T cells may come from the graft donor.

This clonotype was counted between two and nine times. J is TRBJ2-1 and V is TRBV6-1; 9 nucleotides line up with TRBD2. The junction had 8 bases not matched to a gene; V was cut back by 5 bases and J by 3 bases. The CDR3 spans 16 residues. CDR1 is MNHNS, CDR2 SASEGT, per germline. CDR3 protein: CASSQRAGGDYNEQFF. The CDR3, as DNA: TGTGCCAGCAGTCAGAGAGCGGGAGGCGACTACAATGAGCAGTTCTTC.

This clonotype was counted ten times or more. This chain connects TRBV20-1 to TRBJ2-7, with TRBD2 identical over 10 bases. CDR3 size: 16 residues. J was trimmed by 0 bases and V by 4 bases; bases with no gene match: 9. Germline V gene sequence: CDR1 DFQATT, CDR2 SNEGSKA (reference sequence). The CDR3 nucleotides read TGCAGTGCTACCTTGAGACGGACTAGCGGCTCCTACGAGCAGTACTTC. Its protein is CSATLRRTSGSYEQYF.

This clonotype was counted only a few times. The chain combines TRBV20-1 with TRBJ2-1, with 12 bases identical to TRBD2. The V segment lost 6 bases and the J segment 6 bases; nucleotides outside the gene matches: 9. Per germline, CDR1 DFQATT and CDR2 SNEGSKA (reference sequence). The CDR3 extends over 15 amino acids. The CDR3 reads CSAKLAGGPVNEQFF. The CDR3 nucleotides read TGCAGTGCCAAGCTAGCGGGGGGGCCGGTCAATGAGCAGTTCTTC.

This clonotype showed up many times. The chain uses TRBV7-9 and TRBJ2-3; no reliable D call. The CDR3 is 13 residues long. CDR1 SEHNR and CDR2 FQNEAQ come from the germline V gene (reference sequence). Between the trimmed V and J ends, which lost 2 bases and 5 bases, there was a span of 8 bases. The CDR3 reads CASSLLQLDTQYF. Here the CDR3 DNA reads TGTGCCAGCAGCTTACTACAGCTAGATACGCAGTATTTT.

At least ten counts were recorded for this clonotype. The chain links TRBV5-4 to TRBJ2-3; D unresolved. This CDR3 has 14 residues. V lost 2 bases and J 1 base, leaving 8 bases between the germline ends. Germline CDR1 is SGHNT and CDR2 is YYREEE (reference sequence). The chain's CDR3 is CASSLTGRTDTQYF. The CDR3 coding sequence is TGTGCCAGCAGCTTAACGGGCCGCACAGATACGCAGTATTTT.

There are many counts of this clonotype. This chain connects TRBV20-1 to TRBJ2-3; 8 nucleotides align to TRBD1. Germline loops: CDR1 DFQATT, CDR2 SNEGSKA (reference sequence). With V trimmed by 0 bases and J by 4 bases, 3 bases remained unmatched. The CDR3 has 14 residues. The CDR3 region has the DNA TGCAGTGCTAGAGACCACAGGGGGGCAGATACGCAGTATTTT. Translated, it gives CSARDHRGADTQYF.

In its sample, this clonotype was seen many times. This chain joins TRBV13 and TRBJ2-2; TRBD2 aligns across 15 bases. Germline V CDR1 and CDR2: PRHDT, FYEKMQ (reference sequence). V dropped 5 bases and J dropped 6; count of bases not matched to a gene: 4. The CDR3 runs 16 residues. CDR3 residues: CASSPGLAGGSGELFF. The DNA of the CDR3 is TGTGCCAGCAGCCCGGGACTAGCGGGAGGATCCGGGGAGCTGTTTTTT.

This clonotype has at least ten counts. CDR3 protein: CASSYGTSGYNEQFF. The CDR3 coding sequence is TGTGCCAGCAGTTACGGGACTAGCGGCTACAATGAGCAGTTCTTC. The chain joins TRBV12-3 or TRBV12-4 to TRBJ2-1, with TRBD2 identical over 11 bases. V was pared by 4 bases and J by 3 bases, with 2 bases of the junction left unmatched. CDR3 length: 15 residues.

This clonotype was seen more than once but under ten times. This chain connects TRBV7-2 to TRBJ1-2; maybe TRBD1 (6 bases). The CDR3 has 15 residues. V lost 1 base and J 5 bases, leaving 14 bases between the germline ends. Germline CDR1 reads SGHTA; CDR2 reads FQGNSA. This chain's CDR3 is CASSLGAGAKYGYTF. The CDR3 DNA is TGTGCCAGCAGCTTAGGGGCAGGGGCGAAATATGGCTACACCTTC.

This sequence joins TRBV5-1 and TRBJ2-3; 12 bases align to TRBD2. The trim removed 0 bases at V and 2 bases at J, leaving 7 bases unmatched. CDR1 and CDR2 (germline): SGHRS, YFSETQ. The CDR3 spans 18 residues. The CDR3 coding sequence is TGCGCCAGCAGCTTGGCGGAACTAGCGGGAGGAGTCACAGATACGCAGTATTTT. Translation: CASSLAELAGGVTDTQYF.

This clonotype was recorded a few times. This chain connects TRBV28 to TRBJ2-1, with 11 bases aligning to TRBD2. With V trimmed by 5 bases and J by 2 bases, 14 bases remained unmatched. CDR1 is MDHEN, CDR2 SYDVKM, per germline. The CDR3 covers 19 residues. This CDR3 is CASSRYGTSGGGPYNEQFF. CDR3 nucleotide sequence: TGTGCCAGCAGTCGCTACGGGACTAGCGGAGGGGGCCCCTACAATGAGCAGTTCTTC.

This clonotype has ten or more counts. This chain links TRBV5-1 with TRBJ1-1; D is unclear. CDR3 size: 16 residues. V lost 0 bases, J lost 1 base, and 13 bases lay in between. Germline CDR1 SGHRS, CDR2 YFSETQ. CDR3 nucleotide sequence: TGCGCCAGCAGCTTGGCCCCGGGGTTGGGGAACACTGAAGCTTTCTTT. Translating gives CASSLAPGLGNTEAFF.

In its sample, this clonotype was seen many times. V usage is TRBV4-1 and J usage is TRBJ2-3; TRBD1 is a possible D gene (6 bases). The CDR3 runs to 18 residues. V lost 1 base and J lost 2, with 19 bases in between. Germline CDR1 reads MGHRA; CDR2 reads YSYEKL. The CDR3 loop is CASSQGPFGQTSTDTQYF. The CDR3 nucleotides read TGCGCCAGCAGCCAAGGCCCCTTTGGACAGACATCCACAGATACGCAGTATTTT.

This clonotype was observed at least ten times. The V and J genes are TRBV28 and TRBJ1-3; D ambiguous. The CDR3 is made up of 13 amino acids. V lost 7 bases and J 0 bases, leaving 7 bases between the germline ends. Germline V lookup: CDR1 MDHEN, CDR2 SYDVKM. CDR3 nucleotides: TGTGCCAGCATTCGGAGCTCTGGAAACACCATATATTTT. Translating it yields CASIRSSGNTIYF.

This clonotype was recorded at least ten times. The chain uses TRBV20-1 and TRBJ2-3; D not resolved. Germline V gene lookup returns CDR1 DFQATT and CDR2 SNEGSKA (reference sequence). V gave up 2 bases and J gave up 6 bases, with 15 bases separating them. The CDR3 consists of 14 residues. The CDR3 region is CSARRAAELDTQYF. The CDR3 DNA is TGCAGTGCTAGAAGGGCAGCCGAATTGGATACGCAGTATTTT.

The table lists this clonotype with many counts. This chain uses TRBV10-3 with TRBJ2-7; D uncertain. The CDR3 spans 13 residues. Germline CDR1 ENHRY, CDR2 SYGVKD. Deletions cut 8 bases from V and 0 bases from J, with 11 bases between. CDR3 bases: TGTGCCATCCAACAGTATATCTCCTACGAGCAGTACTTC. Its protein product is CAIQQYISYEQYF.

This chain connects TRBV11-3 to TRBJ2-1; D unresolved. Germline V gene sequence: CDR1 SGHNT, CDR2 YENEEA. The CDR3 length is 15 residues. V was pared by 0 bases and J by 6 bases, with 12 bases between. The CDR3 DNA reads as TGTGCCAGCAGCTTAGAGCCCGGGCCCCCCAATGAGCAGTTCTTC. Translated, it gives CASSLEPGPPNEQFF.

This clonotype was observed a few times. This rearrangement joins TRBV19 to TRBJ2-3, with 8 nucleotides matching TRBD1. After removal of 4 bases from V and 8 bases from J, the junction contained 17 bases not matched to a gene. CDR3 length: 17 amino acids. Germline assignment: CDR1 LNHDA and CDR2 SQIVND (reference sequence). Here the CDR3 DNA reads TGTGCCAGTAGTACCCGAACGGCGCGGGAACAGGGGGGTACGCAGTATTTT. Translated: CASSTRTAREQGGTQYF.

The rearrangement uses TRBV29-1 and TRBJ1-4; a possible D gene is TRBD1 (5 bases). V lost 0 bases, J lost 5 bases, and 13 bases lay in between. The CDR3 is made up of 15 amino acids. Germline values: CDR1 SQVTM, CDR2 ANQGSEA. The CDR3 region is CSVEDPGTENEKLFF. As DNA, the CDR3 is TGCAGCGTTGAAGATCCCGGGACGGAGAATGAAAAACTGTTTTTT.

This clonotype was picked up many times. V is TRBV29-1 and J is TRBJ1-1, with TRBD1 identical over 9 bases. J gave up 4 bases and V 7 bases, and 10 bases lay outside the gene matches. The germline V gene has CDR1 SQVTM and CDR2 ANQGSEA. This CDR3 comprises 14 residues. The CDR3 loop reads CSATGGVDSTEAFF. The DNA of the CDR3 is TGCAGCGCCACAGGGGGCGTTGATAGCACTGAAGCTTTCTTT.